The 28 T cell receptor beta chains below all came from one sample that was sequenced in a study of CD8+ T cells in alopecia areata. cDNA prepared by RNA extraction and subsequent reverse transcription served as the template for sequencing. Assay used: immunoSEQ multiplex PCR; TCRdb lists only in-frame clones, some missing. The table includes about 42,000 clones, around 71% detected once. Treatment meaning: oral pan-JAK inhibitor, 5-10 mg twice daily. The input for sequencing was CD8+ T cells sorted from blood, taken at week 4, from a patient treated with tofacitinib. Receptor source: a human donor with alopecia areata.

V gene TRBV27 combines with J gene TRBJ2-5; weak D call: TRBD2 (6 bases). With 6 bases removed from V and 3 bases from J, the gap between germline ends came to 17 bases. The CDR3 is 15 amino acids. Germline CDR1 is MNHEY and CDR2 is SMNVEV (reference sequence). This chain's CDR3 is CASSPGRGKEETQYF. For the CDR3, the DNA is TGTGCCAGCAGCCCAGGACGGGGGAAAGAAGAGACCCAGTACTTC.

A few counts support this clone. The V and J genes are TRBV9 and TRBJ1-6; unclear D gene. CDR3 length: 15 residues. V was clipped by 3 bases and J by 9 bases, with 16 bases between them. The germline V gene has CDR1 SGDLS and CDR2 YYNGEE. CDR3 residues: CASSEGGFEGSPLHF. The CDR3 DNA follows: TGTGCCAGCAGCGAGGGTGGCTTCGAAGGTTCACCCCTCCACTTT.

The chain links TRBV29-1 to TRBJ2-1, with 9 positions matching TRBD1. V shed 6 bases, J shed 8 bases, and the junction held 5 bases outside the gene matches. Germline CDR1 SQVTM, CDR2 ANQGSEA. The length of the CDR3 is 12 residues. The CDR3 loop reads CSVDRGGDEQFF. CDR3 bases: TGCAGCGTGGACAGGGGTGGGGATGAGCAGTTCTTC.

This sequence joins TRBV29-1 and TRBJ1-2; unclear D gene. Germline CDR1 SQVTM, CDR2 ANQGSEA. The CDR3 consists of 11 residues. Trimming took 4 bases from V and 6 from J, leaving 9 bases between them. Here the CDR3 reads CSVVDVNGYTF. The CDR3 DNA is TGCAGCGTTGTTGACGTAAATGGCTACACCTTC. Full variable domain (rest looked up from reference TRBV29-1 and TRBJ1-2): SAVISQKPSRDICQRGTSLTIQCQVDSQVTMMFWYRQQPGQSLTLIATANQGSEATYESGFVIDKFPISRPNLTFSTLTVSNMSPEDSSIYLCSVVDVNGYTFGSGTRLTVV.

This clone has more than one count but fewer than ten. The CDR3 protein is CARQGGGFSNTGELFF. CDR3 sequence (DNA): TGTGCCCGACAAGGAGGGGGATTCTCGAACACCGGGGAGCTGTTTTTT. The chain is built from TRBV30 and TRBJ2-2; D may match TRBD1 or TRBD2 (6 bases each). The V end was cut by 8 bases, the J end by 0 bases, with 19 bases between. From germline, CDR1 is GTSNPN and CDR2 SVGIG (reference sequence). This CDR3 spans 16 amino acids.

The chain joins TRBV29-1 to TRBJ1-1, with D unresolved. The CDR3 is 13 amino acids. V gave up 5 bases and J gave up 1 base, with 11 bases separating them. The germline V gene encodes CDR1 SQVTM and CDR2 ANQGSEA. The DNA for the CDR3 is TGCAGCGTTTCCAAGGACTCGAACACTGAAGCTTTCTTT. It is translated as CSVSKDSNTEAFF.

The chain joins TRBV25-1 to TRBJ2-5; D not certain. The V gene's germline CDR1 is MGHDK and CDR2 SYGVNS. The CDR3 sequence is 14 residues long. Trimming removed 3 bases from V and 0 bases from J, with 8 bases in between. Here the CDR3 reads CASSDLSHQETQYF. DNA of the CDR3: TGTGCCAGCAGTGATCTAAGCCACCAAGAGACCCAGTACTTC.

The V gene is TRBV29-1, the J gene TRBJ2-1; the match to TRBD1 covers 7 bases. Trimming cost V 6 bases and J 13 bases; bases outside gene matches: 9. Germline-derived CDR1 and CDR2 are SQVTM and ANQGSEA. The CDR3 has 11 residues. This CDR3 reads CSVFQRGQQFF. The CDR3 DNA reads TGCAGCGTCTTCCAAAGGGGGCAACAGTTCTTC.

The chain is built from TRBV13 and TRBJ2-1, with a tentative D call TRBD1 (6 bases). Germline values: CDR1 PRHDT, CDR2 FYEKMQ (reference sequence). The germline V and J ends were trimmed by 5 bases and 4 bases, with 15 bases remaining between them. CDR3 length equals 15 residues. The DNA of the CDR3 is TGTGCCAGCAGCCCCGGGTATGACAGGTACAATGAGCAGTTCTTC. Protein: CASSPGYDRYNEQFF. Full variable domain (missing parts from reference TRBV13 and TRBJ2-1): AAGVIQSPRHLIKEKRETATLKCYPIPRHDTVYWYQQGPGQDPQFLISFYEKMQSDKGSIPDRFSAQQFSDYHSELNMSSLELGDSALYFCASSPGYDRYNEQFFGPGTRLTVL.

This clone was picked up a small number of times. The chain combines TRBV7-3 with TRBJ1-4, with 7 bases matching TRBD1. This CDR3 region has 14 residues. After removal of 2 bases from V and 8 bases from J, the junction contained 5 bases not matched to a gene. CDR1 and CDR2 from the germline V gene are SGHTA and FQGTGA. DNA of the CDR3: TGTGCCAGCAGCTTAGGACAGGCGAACGAAAAACTGTTTTTT. Translation: CASSLGQANEKLFF. Combining the CDR3 with reference TRBV7-3 and TRBJ1-4 gives the whole variable domain GAGVSQTPSNKVTEKGKYVELRCDPISGHTALYWYRQSLGQGPEFLIYFQGTGAADDSGLPNDRFFAVRPEGSVSTLKIQRTERGDSAVYLCASSLGQANEKLFFGSGTQLSVL.

This chain links TRBV30 with TRBJ2-2, with D perhaps TRBD2 (6 bases). Germline lookup yields CDR1 GTSNPN and CDR2 SVGIG (reference sequence). The CDR3 sequence is 12 residues long. Trimming removed 5 bases at V and 5 bases at J, with 9 bases between. The CDR3 here is CAWDGGTGELFF. Here the CDR3 DNA reads TGTGCCTGGGACGGGGGTACCGGGGAGCTGTTTTTT.

This chain uses TRBV6-5 with TRBJ1-5; D remains unclear. V was clipped by 7 bases and J by 2 bases, with 9 bases between them. CDR1 is MNHEY and CDR2 is SVGAGI in the germline V gene. The CDR3 spans 13 residues. CDR3 protein: CASTPGGNQPQHF. In DNA, the CDR3 is TGTGCCAGCACCCCCGGTGGCAATCAGCCCCAGCATTTT.

The chain is built from TRBV7-8 and TRBJ2-5; 8 bases map to TRBD1. This CDR3 spans 15 amino acids. J lost 1 base, V lost 5 bases, and 6 bases had no gene match. Germline CDR1 is SGHVS and CDR2 is FQNEAQ. CDR3 coding DNA: TGTGCCAGCAGCCAACTACAGGGGGTCCAAGAGACCCAGTACTTC. Residues: CASSQLQGVQETQYF.

This clone was seen a single time. The rearrangement joins TRBV29-1 to TRBJ1-3; a possible D gene is TRBD1 (6 bases). V lost 3 bases to trimming and J lost 3 bases, with 9 bases between them. CDR1 is SQVTM and CDR2 is ANQGSEA in the germline V gene. The CDR3 runs to 13 residues. The CDR3 sequence is CSVESGDGNTIYF. CDR3 DNA: TGCAGCGTTGAGTCAGGGGATGGAAACACCATATATTTT.

This clone has more than one count but fewer than ten. The rearrangement joins TRBV30 to TRBJ1-5, with TRBD1 identical over 7 bases. The length of the CDR3 is 14 residues. The ends lost 0 bases at V and 7 bases at J; junction bases unmatched: 6. CDR1 is GTSNPN and CDR2 is SVGIG in the germline V gene (reference sequence). The CDR3 loop reads CAWSVHRGGQPQHF. CDR3 bases: TGTGCCTGGAGTGTACACAGGGGCGGCCAGCCCCAGCATTTT.

V is TRBV6-5 and J is TRBJ2-3, with TRBD1 matching 7 bases. This CDR3 is 15 amino acids long. Germline CDR1 and CDR2: MNHEY and SVGAGI. The J segment lost 3 bases and the V segment lost 6 bases, leaving 9 bases of the junction unmatched. CDR3: CASSVQGVGTDTQYF. CDR3 nucleotides: TGTGCCAGCAGCGTGCAGGGGGTGGGTACAGATACGCAGTATTTT.

This rearrangement joins TRBV2 to TRBJ2-7; no clear D. CDR1 is SNHLY, CDR2 FYNNEI, per germline. This CDR3 region has 15 residues. V dropped 6 bases and J dropped 0 bases, with 15 bases sitting between them. The CDR3 nucleotides are TGTGCCAGCAGCTACGACACTTTGAGCTCCTACGAGCAGTACTTC. Its translation: CASSYDTLSSYEQYF.

This chain joins TRBV6-5 and TRBJ2-4; D tentatively reads TRBD1 or TRBD2 (6 bases each). This CDR3 is built from 15 residues. Trimming took 0 bases from V and 8 from J, leaving 14 bases between them. From germline, CDR1 is MNHEY and CDR2 SVGAGI. The CDR3 nucleotides are TGTGCCAGCAGTTACTCAGGGGGAGGACAGTACATTCAGTACTTC. Its translation: CASSYSGGGQYIQYF.

This clone was detected once. V is TRBV7-9 and J is TRBJ2-3; no definite D call. Between the trimmed V and J ends, which lost 7 bases and 2 bases, there was a span of 4 bases. Germline V lookup: CDR1 SEHNR, CDR2 FQNEAQ (reference sequence). This CDR3 has 11 amino acids. CDR3 nucleotide sequence: TGTGCCAGCACCGTCACAGATACGCAGTATTTT. Protein product: CASTVTDTQYF.

This chain links TRBV29-1 with TRBJ1-2; D gene unclear. The V gene lost 4 bases and the J gene lost 4 bases, with 7 bases spanning the gap. The V gene's germline CDR1 is SQVTM and CDR2 ANQGSEA. The CDR3 is 11 amino acids. CDR3 nucleotides: TGCAGCGTTGTTGAGGCCTATGGCTACACCTTC. It yields the protein CSVVEAYGYTF.

The chain joins TRBV14 to TRBJ2-3, with 7 positions matching TRBD1. The CDR3 contains 17 residues. Germline-derived CDR1 and CDR2 are SGHDN and FVKESK. Trimming cost V 6 bases and J 2 bases; bases outside gene matches: 14. The CDR3 protein is CASRPSSPDRITDTQYF. The CDR3 DNA sequence: TGTGCCAGCAGGCCATCCTCCCCGGACAGGATCACAGATACGCAGTATTTT.

This clone appeared a few times. This chain uses TRBV11-1 with TRBJ2-1; no firm D call. CDR3 length: 15 amino acids. Trimming removed 2 bases from V and 3 bases from J, with 11 bases in between. The germline gives CDR1 SGHAT, CDR2 FQDESV (reference sequence). The CDR3 protein is CASSLPPLGYNEQFF. CDR3 in DNA: TGTGCCAGCAGCTTACCCCCGCTAGGCTACAATGAGCAGTTCTTC.

By sample share, this clone is large. Additional DNA sequences in this sample encode the identical CDR3. The V gene is TRBV19, the J gene TRBJ1-2; D may be TRBD1 (6 bases). Deletions cut 3 bases from V and 3 bases from J, with 11 bases between. Germline V gives CDR1 LNHDA, CDR2 SQIVND (reference sequence). The CDR3 runs to 14 residues. CDR3 loop: CASSMRRQDYGYTF. For the CDR3, the DNA is TGTGCCAGTAGTATGAGGCGACAGGACTATGGCTACACCTTC.

This clone was detected a few times. The chain employs TRBV27 and TRBJ1-2; 9 bases fit TRBD1. The germline CDR1 and CDR2 sequences are MNHEY and SMNVEV (reference sequence). The CDR3 runs to 13 residues. V lost 8 bases to trimming and J lost 2 bases; unmatched junction nucleotides: 3. The CDR3 DNA follows: TGTGCCAGCGAAACAGGGGGCAACTATGGCTACACCTTC. It translates to CASETGGNYGYTF.

The V call is TRBV19, the J call TRBJ2-7; tentatively, D is TRBD1 (5 bases). This CDR3 has 13 residues. In germline, CDR1 is LNHDA, CDR2 SQIVND (reference sequence). V lost 6 bases and J lost 3, with 12 bases in between. CDR3 in DNA: TGTGCCAGTAGGGACCTCCAGGGCTACGAGCAGTACTTC. It is translated as CASRDLQGYEQYF.

The V gene is TRBV29-1, the J gene TRBJ2-7, with 7 bases fitting TRBD2. Trimming removed 3 bases from V and 3 bases from J; junction bases left unmatched: 5. CDR1 is SQVTM, CDR2 ANQGSEA, per germline. The CDR3 is 13 residues long. Here the CDR3 reads CSVEASGNYEQYF. In nucleotides, the CDR3 is TGCAGCGTTGAGGCTAGCGGTAACTACGAGCAGTACTTC.

The chain joins TRBV2 to TRBJ1-2, with D perhaps TRBD1 (5 bases). The germline V gene has CDR1 SNHLY and CDR2 FYNNEI. The CDR3 contains 16 residues. Trimming took off 6 bases at V and 4 bases at J, with 21 bases between the two ends. The CDR3 coding sequence is TGTGCCAGCAGCTACCCCGGGACCGCAGTACTCTATGGCTACACCTTC. As protein: CASSYPGTAVLYGYTF.

The V and J genes are TRBV29-1 and TRBJ2-7; no firm D call. V dropped 4 bases and J dropped 1 base, with 5 bases sitting between them. This CDR3 is 11 amino acids long. Germline loops: CDR1 SQVTM, CDR2 ANQGSEA. DNA of the CDR3: TGCAGCGTTGTAGAGTCCTACGAGCAGTACTTC. Amino acids: CSVVESYEQYF.